Below are 18 T cell receptor beta chains sequenced from a single sample in a study of blood T cell repertoires in COVID-19. Sequencing used immunoSEQ multiplex PCR; TCRdb keeps in-frame clones, though not all of them. The sample includes 60,000 to 75,000 clones, around 83% of them seen just once. Sequencing was carried out using peripheral blood. Receptor source: a woman at least 80 years old with active or convalescent COVID-19.

The chain carries TRBV7-2 and TRBJ2-7; tentative D call: TRBD1 (5 bases). Germline V CDR1 and CDR2: SGHTA, FQGNSA. The CDR3 has 13 amino acids. V lost 8 bases, J lost 4 bases, and 15 bases lay in between. CDR3 residues: CASSDRTTYEQYF. The CDR3 bases are TGTGCCAGCTCCGACCGGACAACATACGAGCAGTACTTC.

The chain combines TRBV5-5 with TRBJ1-1; no clear D. Germline assignment: CDR1 SGHKS and CDR2 YYEKEE (reference sequence). The V end lost 1 base, the J end lost 8 bases, and 12 bases lay between the germline ends. The CDR3 loop spans 13 amino acids. CDR3 residues: CASSLLLSPEAFF. The CDR3, as DNA: TGTGCCAGCAGCTTGCTGCTAAGTCCCGAAGCTTTCTTT.

This chain's CDR3 is CASSVSGTLTLAGATDTQYF. DNA of the CDR3: TGTGCCAGCAGCGTTTCCGGGACACTGACTCTAGCGGGGGCCACAGATACGCAGTATTTT. The rearrangement links TRBV2 to TRBJ2-3, with 10 nucleotides matching TRBD2. V gave up 6 bases and J gave up 2 bases; unmatched junction bases: 20. Germline V gene sequence: CDR1 SNHLY, CDR2 FYNNEI. The CDR3 covers 20 residues.

This clone was detected once. The genes are TRBV9 and TRBJ1-1; D remains ambiguous. This CDR3 spans 13 amino acids. Trimming left V 5 bases short and J 7 bases short, with 15 bases between. The germline V gene has CDR1 SGDLS and CDR2 YYNGEE. Here the CDR3 reads CASSPTPAGEAFF. Here the CDR3 DNA reads TGTGCCAGCAGTCCGACCCCGGCAGGTGAAGCTTTCTTT.

The rearrangement uses TRBV6-6 and TRBJ1-2; 8 bases are a match to TRBD1. V gave up 8 bases and J gave up 4 bases; unmatched junction bases: 9. CDR1 is MNHNY and CDR2 is SVGAGI in the germline V gene (reference sequence). This CDR3 is built from 14 residues. The CDR3 sequence: CASDQGATVYGYTF. For the CDR3, the DNA is TGTGCCAGCGACCAGGGGGCCACTGTCTATGGCTACACCTTC.

This chain connects TRBV7-7 to TRBJ2-1, with 7 nucleotides matching TRBD1. CDR1 and CDR2 (germline): SSHAT, FNYEAQ (reference sequence). The CDR3 is 16 amino acids. Trimming took 2 bases from V and 4 from J; bases not matched to a gene: 8. This CDR3 is CASSLFPGQKYNEQFF. Written as DNA, the CDR3 is TGTGCCAGCAGCTTATTCCCGGGACAGAAGTACAATGAGCAGTTCTTC.

This CDR3 reads CASSSQPSGHTGELFF. In DNA form, the CDR3 reads TGTGCCAGCAGCTCTCAGCCTAGCGGGCACACCGGGGAGCTGTTTTTT. The gene calls are TRBV3-1 (or the pseudogene TRBV3-2) and TRBJ2-2, with 8 bases aligning to TRBD2. This CDR3 is 16 amino acids long. Germline CDR1 reads LGHDT; CDR2 reads YNNKEL (reference sequence). V was pared by 5 bases and J by 3 bases, with 8 bases of the junction left unmatched.

The genes are TRBV15 and TRBJ2-7, with D possibly being TRBD2 (5 bases). CDR3 length: 12 residues. Germline CDR1 and CDR2: LNHNV and YYDKDF (reference sequence). The V end was cut by 1 base, the J end by 6 bases, with 7 bases between. The CDR3 is CATSRAGGEQYF. For the CDR3, the DNA is TGTGCCACCAGCAGAGCAGGAGGCGAGCAGTACTTC.

This chain uses TRBV5-4 with TRBJ1-3; D unclear. Germline-derived CDR1 and CDR2 are SGHNT and YYREEE (reference sequence). There are 16 residues in the CDR3. Trimming stripped 0 bases from V and 4 bases from J, with 14 bases between. CDR3 in amino acids: CASSLGVSVKGNTIYF. The CDR3 nucleotides are TGTGCCAGCAGCTTGGGGGTGAGCGTCAAAGGAAACACCATATATTTT.

This chain joins TRBV28 and TRBJ1-2; D might be TRBD1 (5 bases). From germline, CDR1 is MDHEN and CDR2 SYDVKM. V lost 3 bases and J 8 bases, leaving 13 bases between the germline ends. The CDR3 consists of 13 residues. The CDR3 bases are TGTGCCAGCAGTTTTTGGGGCTCGGAAGGCTACACCTTC. As protein: CASSFWGSEGYTF.

The chain is built from TRBV10-3 and TRBJ1-6; no clear D. This CDR3 spans 14 amino acids. V lost 4 bases to trimming and J lost 9 bases, with 13 bases between them. Looked up from germline, CDR1 is ENHRY and CDR2 is SYGVKD. CDR3 in amino acids: CAISGVRAGSPLHF. The CDR3 DNA reads as TGTGCCATCAGTGGGGTCCGGGCGGGTTCACCCCTCCACTTT.

The chain combines TRBV19 with TRBJ1-4; maybe TRBD1 (5 bases). With 5 bases removed from V and 8 bases from J, the gap between germline ends came to 12 bases. Germline CDR1 is LNHDA and CDR2 is SQIVND (reference sequence). The CDR3 consists of 13 residues. The CDR3 loop is CASSGQKGEKLFF. CDR3 DNA: TGTGCCAGTAGTGGCCAGAAGGGGGAAAAACTGTTTTTT.

This clone was seen ten or more times. This chain connects TRBV24-1 to TRBJ2-2, with 8 bases that match TRBD1. The CDR3 is 14 amino acids. V dropped 9 bases and J dropped 0; count of bases not matched to a gene: 2. Germline CDR1 reads KGHDR; CDR2 reads SFDVKD. DNA of the CDR3: TGTGCCACCTCGACAGGGGCGAACACCGGGGAGCTGTTTTTT. It yields the protein CATSTGANTGELFF.

This rearrangement joins TRBV30 to TRBJ1-4; D may be TRBD1 (6 bases). V shed 4 bases and J shed 7 bases, with 13 bases lying between them. The V gene's germline CDR1 is GTSNPN and CDR2 SVGIG (reference sequence). The CDR3 is 13 amino acids. The DNA of the CDR3 is TGTGCCTGGAATTCAGGGGTTACTGAAAAACTGTTTTTT. The encoded protein is CAWNSGVTEKLFF.

The rearrangement links TRBV4-1 to TRBJ2-7; TRBD1 is a possible D gene (6 bases). V dropped 0 bases and J dropped 4 bases, with 7 bases sitting between them. The CDR3 has 13 residues. Germline CDR1 and CDR2: MGHRA and YSYEKL. DNA for the CDR3: TGCGCCAGCAGCCAAGACAGGGGATACGAGCAGTACTTC. It encodes CASSQDRGYEQYF.

The CDR3 nucleotides read TGTGCCAGCACCAGGGGAACTGAAGCTTTCTTT. This gives the protein CASTRGTEAFF. The V call is TRBV6-6, the J call TRBJ1-1, with D maybe TRBD1 (6 bases). CDR3 length: 11 amino acids. Germline CDR1 reads MNHNY; CDR2 reads SVGAGI (reference sequence). Trimming left V 7 bases short and J 5 bases short, with 8 bases between.

This sequence joins TRBV30 and TRBJ1-5; possible D gene TRBD1, 5 bases. Germline V gene lookup returns CDR1 GTSNPN and CDR2 SVGIG (reference sequence). This CDR3 is built from 17 residues. Between the trimmed V and J ends, which lost 0 bases and 0 bases, there was a span of 15 bases. The CDR3 DNA reads TGTGCCTGGAGTGTACAAGGAAGGGGCCATAGCAATCAGCCCCAGCATTTT. Its translation is CAWSVQGRGHSNQPQHF.

This chain connects TRBV4-2 to TRBJ2-3; 7 bases fit TRBD1. The germline CDR1 and CDR2 sequences are LGHNA and YNFKEQ. After removal of 2 bases from V and 9 bases from J, the junction contained 8 bases not matched to a gene. CDR3 size: 14 residues. CDR3 amino acids: CASSQWTGLSTQYF. In DNA, the CDR3 is TGTGCCAGCAGCCAATGGACAGGTCTGAGCACGCAGTATTTT.